This T cell receptor (beta chain) was retrieved from a study of blood T cells in healthy people across ages. Together with a sample-barcoded 5' primer, a J-beta primer mix was included in a second PCR lasting about 7 to 11 cycles. TCRdb re-called the 5' RACE reads with MiXCR, one entry per CDR3 protein. Of about 1 million distinct CDR3 sequences in the sample, approximately 26% were seen once. V gave up 0 bases and J gave up 0 bases, with 8 bases separating them. This CDR3 comprises 15 residues. Germline lookup yields CDR1 LGHNA and CDR2 YSLEER. The same sample was also used in a study of T cells of mothers and their children.

The chain joins TRBV4-3 to TRBJ2-5; D gene ambiguous. The specimen sequenced was blood. The sequence came from a girl aged 2-10 years in good health. As DNA, the CDR3 is TGCGCCAGCAGCCAAGATCGCCGGTACCAAGAGACCCAGTACTTC. Translation: CASSQDRRYQETQYF.